Sequencing of this TCR beta chain was carried out in a study of regulatory T cells in long-lasting Graves disease. This clonotype has at least ten counts. CDR3 length equals 13 residues. The V and J ends lost 5 bases and 3 bases respectively, with 10 bases between them. In germline, CDR1 is MNHNS, CDR2 SASEGT. Arm-PCR of CDR3 regions and iRepertoire HTBI primers were used to build TCR beta libraries. TCRdb passed the multiplex PCR reads through MiXCR, listing each CDR3 protein once. This table holds approximately 380,000 distinct CDR3 sequences, less than 25% found once. Indicated time point: persistent/refractory GD, antithyroid drugs over 5 years with positive TRAb. PBMC-derived RNA was used for the TCR library.

The input for sequencing was peripheral blood mononuclear cells (PBMCs), taken when the disease was refractory, from a patient treated with antithyroid drugs. This receptor was obtained from a female donor with Graves disease. The chain uses TRBV6-1 and TRBJ1-2; TRBD1 is a possible D gene (6 bases). Written as DNA, the CDR3 is TGTGCCAGCAGTACGGACAGCTACTATGGCTACACCTTC. This translates into CASSTDSYYGYTF.